This TCR beta chain stems from a study of blood T cell repertoires in COVID-19 (dated by TCRdb to 2018 to 2021). General notes on the study: Collaborator samples came from the United States, Italy and Spain and covered acute and convalescent phases of COVID-19. The sample metadata nearly always contained a de-identified subject ID, COVID-19 status, age in years and sex. The repertoires were made available in a free public database intended to serve as a resource for research on the immune response to SARS-CoV-2. Deeply sampled blood TCRbeta repertoires from subjects exposed to, actively infected with, or recovered from COVID-19 were included in the dataset. The prospective study material was composed of cDNA or gDNA derived from T cells, B-cell-depleted T cells, or PBMCs. HLA class I and class II types, where available, came from metadata supplied by the sample provider rather than from assay-based typing. Samples were obtained from the ongoing ImmuneRACE study (first 160 participants) and from 1,254 subjects provided by 6 global collaborators. Broader findings and caveats from the paper: How much clinical and demographic metadata was included differed by source and by participant, and the metadata was provided uncurated.

TCRbeta CDR3 regions were amplified from genomic DNA by means of the immunoSEQ Assay, a bias-controlled multiplex PCR. Per the source publication's procedure: The number of nucleated cells in each sample was estimated by amplification of reference gene primers within the assay. Sequence reads were collapsed and filtered to measure the absolute abundance of every unique TCRbeta CDR3 rearrangement. For each sample, productive Simpson clonality was calculated as the square root of Simpson's diversity index over productive rearrangements. TCRdb's version of the immuneACCESS table is confined to in-frame rearrangements and falls short of the full clone set. An unresolved V gene accounts for under half of the shortfall where checked; the remainder is of unknown origin. V, J and clone size were drawn from that table, and D and trimming were deduced from the DNA. The sample table shows tens of thousands of clones, and roughly 86% are seen once. Of the sample, more than 8% is held by the ten largest clones.

Turning to this clone: Its antigen specificity is not known. The input lacks base qualities; no much larger clone sits a single base away.

At the junction V is shortened by 1 base and J by 3 bases, with 15 bases in between. The CDR3 contains 16 residues, cysteine and phenylalanine counted. Only CDR3 DNA is held: 48 bases, read in frame from base 1. According to the germline V gene (reference sequence), CDR1 reads SEHNR and CDR2 reads FQNEAQ. Collaborating institutions collected whole blood in K2EDTA tubes following their own protocols. For TCRbeta analysis, collaborators shipped samples in one of three forms: frozen whole blood, isolated PBMCs, or DNA extracted from either of those sample types. The TCR originated in a woman aged 80 or over with acute or convalescent COVID-19. Sequencing input: peripheral blood. The chain links TRBV7-9 with TRBJ2-5, with a weak D call of TRBD2 (6 bases match). The CDR3 in this case is CASSLGARTTEETQYF. The DNA is as follows: TGTGCCAGCAGCTTAGGAGCCCGGACTACCGAAGAGACCCAGTACTTC.